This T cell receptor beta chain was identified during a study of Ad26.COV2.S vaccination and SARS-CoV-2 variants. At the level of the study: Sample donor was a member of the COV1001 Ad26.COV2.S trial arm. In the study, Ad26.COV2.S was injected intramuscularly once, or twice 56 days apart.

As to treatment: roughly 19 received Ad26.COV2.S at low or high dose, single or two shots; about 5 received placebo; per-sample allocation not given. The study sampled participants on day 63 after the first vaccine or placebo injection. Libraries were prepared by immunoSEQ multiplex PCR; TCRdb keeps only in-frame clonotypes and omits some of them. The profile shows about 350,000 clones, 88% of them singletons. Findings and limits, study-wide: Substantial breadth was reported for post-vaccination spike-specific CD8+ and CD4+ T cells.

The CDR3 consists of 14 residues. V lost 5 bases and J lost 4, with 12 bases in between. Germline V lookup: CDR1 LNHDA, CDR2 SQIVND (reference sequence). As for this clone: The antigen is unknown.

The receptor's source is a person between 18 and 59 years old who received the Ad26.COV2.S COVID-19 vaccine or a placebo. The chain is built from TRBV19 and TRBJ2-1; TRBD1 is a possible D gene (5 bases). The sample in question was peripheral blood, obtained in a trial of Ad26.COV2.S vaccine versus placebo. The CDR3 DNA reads TGTGCCAGTAGTGTCACAGGAGCATACAATGAGCAGTTCTTC. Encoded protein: CASSVTGAYNEQFF.